A single sample gave rise to the 27 T cell receptor beta chains below, sequenced in a study of blood T cells in healthy people across ages. Combining a sample-barcoded 5' primer with a J-beta primer mix, a second PCR ran for roughly 6 to 12 cycles. TCRdb reanalysed the 5' RACE reads using MiXCR and keeps one entry per CDR3 protein. Counted here are about 1.5 million distinct CDR3 sequences, roughly 43% occurring once; the ten biggest clones make up 4%. Material: blood. The receptors here all came from a woman younger than 35 in good health.

This chain joins TRBV5-1 and TRBJ1-2; D gene unclear. The germline CDR1 and CDR2 sequences are SGHRS and YFSETQ. V lost 0 bases to trimming and J lost 0 bases, with 12 bases between them. The length of the CDR3 is 16 residues. CDR3 protein: CASSLGGAETNYGYTF. The CDR3 region has the DNA TGCGCCAGCAGCTTGGGAGGAGCGGAAACTAACTATGGCTACACCTTC.

This clonotype was seen only a few times. The CDR3: CASSQGLAANYGYTF. For the CDR3, the DNA is TGCGCCAGCAGCCAAGGATTGGCCGCTAACTATGGCTACACCTTC. The chain has TRBV4-1 and TRBJ1-2; no clear D gene. Per the germline V gene, CDR1 is MGHRA and CDR2 is YSYEKL. V was shortened by 1 base and J by 0 bases, with 9 bases between the two germline ends. The CDR3 covers 15 residues.

The V call is TRBV2, the J call TRBJ2-1; tentatively, D is TRBD1 (6 bases). The V gene lost 6 bases and the J gene lost 13 bases, with 19 bases spanning the gap. The CDR3 covers 13 residues. Per the germline V gene, CDR1 is SNHLY and CDR2 is FYNNEI. The chain's CDR3 is CASSYRELETQFF. CDR3 DNA sequence: TGTGCCAGCAGCTACAGGGAGCTAGAGACCCAGTTCTTC.

This clonotype was seen many times. The chain has TRBV10-3 and TRBJ2-1; 7 nucleotides align to TRBD2. The CDR3 loop spans 13 amino acids. Trimming at V came to 8 bases and at J to 3 bases, leaving 4 bases not matched to a gene. The germline gives CDR1 ENHRY, CDR2 SYGVKD. This CDR3 reads CAIAAGVYNEQFF. CDR3 in DNA: TGTGCCATCGCCGCGGGAGTCTACAATGAGCAGTTCTTC.

This clonotype turned up a few times. The chain has TRBV6-1 and TRBJ2-5; 7 bases map to TRBD1. The junction had 6 bases not matched to a gene; V was cut back by 6 bases and J by 2 bases. Germline-derived CDR1 and CDR2 are MNHNS and SASEGT. There are 14 residues in the CDR3. The CDR3 sequence is CASSLDRTQETQYF. The CDR3 region has the DNA TGTGCCAGCAGCTTGGACAGGACTCAAGAGACCCAGTACTTC.

The chain couples TRBV28 to TRBJ1-6, with 8 nucleotides matching TRBD1. Trimming took 3 bases from V and 6 from J; bases not matched to a gene: 10. The CDR3 extends over 17 amino acids. The germline V gene has CDR1 MDHEN and CDR2 SYDVKM. CDR3 DNA sequence: TGTGCCAGCAGTTTCCCTCAGGGGGCAGGGGTTAATTCACCCCTCCACTTT. Translating it yields CASSFPQGAGVNSPLHF.

This chain joins TRBV6-6 and TRBJ2-5; 10 positions match TRBD1. The DNA matches TRBJ2-7 better at its end, which makes the J call doubtful. The CDR3 totals 16 residues. The germline gives CDR1 MNHNY, CDR2 SVGAGI (reference sequence). As DNA, the CDR3 is TGTGCCAGCAGTTACCTGGGACAGGGGCCCTCCTACGAGCAGTACTTC. It specifies CASSYLGQGPSYEQYF.

CDR3 sequence (DNA): TGCAGTGCTTCGAAGGGGGGGGTTGCGACCCAGTACTTC. Translated: CSASKGGVATQYF. This chain links TRBV20-1 with TRBJ2-7; perhaps TRBD2 as D (7 bases). The J call may be mistaken, given a closer DNA end match to TRBJ2-5. There are 13 residues in the CDR3. The V gene's germline CDR1 is DFQATT and CDR2 SNEGSKA (reference sequence).

This clonotype was observed a handful of times. For the CDR3, the DNA is TGTGCCCTACGGCCGGGACCGGGAACTGAAGCTTTCTTT. This sequence encodes CALRPGPGTEAFF. This sequence joins TRBV12-3 or TRBV12-4 and TRBJ1-1; D perhaps matches TRBD1 (5 bases). With 11 bases removed from V and 5 bases from J, the gap between germline ends came to 18 bases. The CDR3 is 13 residues long.

This chain links TRBV6-6 with TRBJ2-2; a possible D gene is TRBD1 (5 bases). Germline CDR1 MNHNY, CDR2 SVGAGI (reference sequence). This CDR3 region has 15 residues. With 5 bases removed from V and 7 bases from J, the gap between germline ends came to 17 bases. CDR3 in DNA: TGTGCCAGCAGTCCCACAGGACCTACATTCGGGGAGCTGTTTTTT. The encoded protein is CASSPTGPTFGELFF.

This chain links TRBV9 with TRBJ2-6; TRBD2 matches at 11 bases. The ends lost 3 bases at V and 4 bases at J; junction bases unmatched: 15. The CDR3 spans 20 residues. The germline V gene encodes CDR1 SGDLS and CDR2 YYNGEE. This chain's CDR3 is CASSANSGRASLSGANVLTF. The CDR3 nucleotides are TGTGCCAGCAGCGCGAATAGCGGGAGGGCCAGTTTATCAGGGGCCAACGTCCTGACTTTC.

This chain connects TRBV5-1 to TRBJ2-3; D remains unclear. The V gene's germline CDR1 is SGHRS and CDR2 YFSETQ. This CDR3 contains 14 residues. Trimming shortened V by 4 bases and J by 0 bases, and 9 bases separated the two germline ends. This chain's CDR3 is CASSKRPSTDTQYF. DNA for the CDR3: TGCGCCAGCAGCAAGCGACCAAGCACAGATACGCAGTATTTT. The full variable domain, rest sourced from reference TRBV5-1 and TRBJ2-3, is KAGVTQTPRYLIKTRGQQVTLSCSPISGHRSVSWYQQTPGQGLQFLFEYFSETQRNKGNFPGRFSGRQFSNSRSEMNVSTLELGDSALYLCASSKRPSTDTQYFGPGTRLTVL.

As regards this clonotype: The junction differs from germline at one of its ends, possibly a read error. V is TRBV10-2 and J is TRBJ2-5, with D possibly TRBD2 on 5 matching bases. CDR1 and CDR2 from the germline V gene are WSHSY and SAAADI. The CDR3 has 14 residues. The CDR3 region has the DNA TGCGCCAGCAGGGAGTCAGACTATCAAGAGACCCAGTACTTC. It codes for CASRESDYQETQYF.

The chain joins TRBV20-1 to TRBJ1-4, with TRBD1 matching over 7 bases. Per germline, CDR1 DFQATT and CDR2 SNEGSKA (reference sequence). The CDR3 length is 13 residues. V trimming: 3 bases; J trimming: 7 bases; junction bases outside the gene matches: 5. CDR3 in amino acids: CSARPGGTEKLFF. The CDR3 DNA is TGCAGTGCTAGGCCAGGGGGTACTGAAAAACTGTTTTTT.

The gene calls are TRBV27 and TRBJ1-1; D gene unclear. The length of the CDR3 is 13 residues. V shed 6 bases and J shed 4 bases, with 12 bases lying between them. The germline V gene has CDR1 MNHEY and CDR2 SMNVEV (reference sequence). The CDR3 nucleotides read TGTGCCAGCAGCCCGCTCTGGGGCACTGAAGCTTTCTTT. Protein product: CASSPLWGTEAFF.

The chain recombines TRBV9 with TRBJ1-5; 9 bases match TRBD1. V was pared by 0 bases and J by 6 bases, with 4 bases of the junction left unmatched. The CDR3 totals 15 residues. The V gene's germline CDR1 is SGDLS and CDR2 YYNGEE. The DNA of the CDR3 is TGTGCCAGCAGCGTAGAGGGACAGGGTTCTCAGCCCCAGCATTTT. Its protein product is CASSVEGQGSQPQHF.

The chain is built from TRBV2 and TRBJ1-2; the match to TRBD1 covers 10 bases. V lost 5 bases to trimming and J lost 6 bases; unmatched junction nucleotides: 6. The germline CDR1 and CDR2 sequences are SNHLY and FYNNEI. CDR3 size: 14 residues. This CDR3 is CASSRQGASNGYTF. The CDR3, as DNA: TGTGCCAGCAGTCGACAGGGGGCATCGAATGGCTACACCTTC.

V gene TRBV5-1 combines with J gene TRBJ2-7, with TRBD2 matching over 7 bases. Losses at the gene ends were 0 bases for V and 1 base for J; bases not matched to a gene: 7. The CDR3 covers 16 residues. Germline lookup yields CDR1 SGHRS and CDR2 YFSETQ. The CDR3 DNA sequence: TGCGCCAGCAGCTTGGCCGGGGGGAGAGCGTCCTACGAGCAGTACTTC. Protein product: CASSLAGGRASYEQYF.

This clonotype was seen more than once but under ten times. The rearrangement links TRBV20-1 to TRBJ2-1, with no clear D. The CDR3 covers 14 residues. Trimming cost V 4 bases and J 0 bases, with 10 bases left between them. Germline V gene lookup returns CDR1 DFQATT and CDR2 SNEGSKA (reference sequence). In nucleotides, the CDR3 is TGCAGTGCTACGACATTTTTCTCCTACAATGAGCAGTTCTTC. Protein: CSATTFFSYNEQFF.

The chain is built from TRBV6-5 and TRBJ1-4; no reliable D call. The CDR3 loop spans 15 amino acids. Germline assignment: CDR1 MNHEY and CDR2 SVGAGI. Trimming stripped 4 bases from V and 2 bases from J, with 11 bases between. CDR3 in amino acids: CASSSRRTTNEKLFF. In DNA, the CDR3 is TGTGCCAGCAGTTCCCGTCGTACGACTAATGAAAAACTGTTTTTT.

The rearrangement uses TRBV9 and TRBJ2-1; 9 nucleotides align to TRBD1. The CDR3 runs to 16 residues. V lost 2 bases and J lost 4; bases outside the gene matches: 7. Germline V CDR1 and CDR2: SGDLS, YYNGEE. The CDR3 DNA is TGTGCCAGCAGCGTGACGGGACAGGGAAGATACAATGAGCAGTTCTTC. As protein: CASSVTGQGRYNEQFF.

The chain has TRBV7-2 and TRBJ1-5, with 8 positions matching TRBD1. Germline assignment: CDR1 SGHTA and CDR2 FQGNSA. CDR3 length: 15 amino acids. The V gene end was trimmed by 1 base and the J gene end by 7 bases; junction bases not matched to a gene: 6. This CDR3 reads CASSLGTRGRQPQHF. DNA of the CDR3: TGTGCCAGCAGCTTAGGCACCAGGGGGCGGCAGCCCCAGCATTTT.

Regarding this clonotype: Compared with germline, one end of the junction differs, possibly owing to a read error. V and J are TRBV7-2 and TRBJ2-1, with TRBD2 matching over 10 bases. Gene TRBJ2-7 matches the end of the DNA better, so the J call may be wrong. The CDR3 covers 15 residues. Germline-derived CDR1 and CDR2 are SGHTA and FQGNSA. The CDR3 region is CASRLAGGSYNEQYF. CDR3 in DNA: TGTGCCAGCAGATTAGCGGGGGGCTCCTACAATGAGCAGTACTTC.

CDR3 DNA sequence: TGTGCCAGCAGCAAAAAGGACGAATCAACCTTGGGCACAGATACGCAGTATTTT. Protein: CASSKKDESTLGTDTQYF. J is TRBJ2-3 and V is TRBV21-1. TRBV21-1 is a known pseudogene. The CDR3 sequence is 18 residues long.

About this clonotype: An end of the junction differs from the germline gene, which may be a read error. The V and J genes are TRBV3-1 and TRBJ2-5; TRBD2 agrees at 8 bases. CDR1 and CDR2 from the germline V gene are LGHDT and YNNKEL (reference sequence). The CDR3 extends over 13 amino acids. The CDR3 region has the DNA TGTGGCAGCAGCCAAGCGGGGGTGGAGACCCAGTACTTC. Its protein is CGSSQAGVETQYF.

V gene TRBV12-3 or TRBV12-4 combines with J gene TRBJ2-1; 8 nucleotides line up with TRBD1. The V segment lost 5 bases and the J segment 9 bases; nucleotides outside the gene matches: 9. CDR3 size: 14 residues. Here the CDR3 DNA reads TGTGCCAGCAGTAACCGCATACAGGGGGGTGAGCAGTTCTTC. This codes for CASSNRIQGGEQFF.

The chain is built from TRBV29-1 and TRBJ1-5; D gene ambiguous. The CDR3 totals 13 residues. Deletions cut 6 bases from V and 7 bases from J, with 16 bases between. Germline-derived CDR1 and CDR2 are SQVTM and ANQGSEA. The DNA for the CDR3 is TGCAGCGTCGCCGACCGGAGGGAACAGCCCCAGCATTTT. Its protein product is CSVADRREQPQHF.